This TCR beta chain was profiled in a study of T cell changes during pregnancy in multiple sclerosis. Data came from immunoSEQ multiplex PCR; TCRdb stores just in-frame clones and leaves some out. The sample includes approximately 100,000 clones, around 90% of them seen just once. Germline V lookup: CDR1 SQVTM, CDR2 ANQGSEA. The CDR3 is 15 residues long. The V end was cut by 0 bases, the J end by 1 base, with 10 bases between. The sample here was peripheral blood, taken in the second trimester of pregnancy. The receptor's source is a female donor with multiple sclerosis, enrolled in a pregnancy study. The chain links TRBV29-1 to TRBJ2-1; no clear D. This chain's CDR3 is CSVEDLQASYNEQFF. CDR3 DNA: TGCAGCGTTGAAGATCTTCAAGCATCCTACAATGAGCAGTTCTTC.